The clone carrying this T cell receptor (beta chain) has a single count. The antigen remains undetermined. This entry is derived from a study of cytotoxic CD8 clonotypes in ibrutinib-treated CLL. About the study: Partial response occurred in 24 patients and complete response in 2; at median about 70 months, about 14 remained remitted and about twelve progressed. A median around twelve months of treatment, range 6 to 36, preceded the collection of response samples. Study-wide results and limits: Public clonotypes occurred uncommonly; on treatment, they contracted or remained stable. Sampling times differed between sustained-remission and progressing patients.

The ends lost 3 bases at V and 6 bases at J; junction bases unmatched: 5. Germline values: CDR1 SGDLS, CDR2 YYNGEE. There are 14 residues in the CDR3. Sequenced by immunoSEQ multiplex PCR; TCRdb stores in-frame clones only, minus some. The table shows roughly 250,000 clones, with under 75% occurring only once. The origin of this receptor is a human donor with chronic lymphocytic leukemia. This chain joins TRBV9 and TRBJ2-2; 7 bases map to TRBD1. Sequenced material: PBMCs, taken after 24 months of ibrutinib treatment. In nucleotides, the CDR3 is TGTGCCAGCAGCGGGACAGGTGTTGCCGGGGAGCTGTTTTTT. It translates to CASSGTGVAGELFF.